The next 14 T cell receptor beta chains were all read from a single sample in a study of T cell responses to AZD1222 COVID-19 vaccine. Assay used: immunoSEQ multiplex PCR; TCRdb lists only in-frame clones, some missing. The data contain around 120,000 clones, about 86% of them singletons. Sample: peripheral blood, taken 28 days after the second AZD1222 dose. Source of these receptors: an adult who received the AZD1222 COVID-19 vaccine.

The count of this clone is one. This sequence joins TRBV7-9 and TRBJ1-2, with 10 nucleotides matching TRBD1. Germline loops: CDR1 SEHNR, CDR2 FQNEAQ (reference sequence). V trimming: 0 bases; J trimming: 3 bases; junction bases outside the gene matches: 4. The CDR3 spans 16 residues. DNA for the CDR3: TGTGCCAGCAGCTTAGCGGGACAGGGGCCCGACTATGGCTACACCTTC. Residues: CASSLAGQGPDYGYTF. Combining the CDR3 with reference TRBV7-9 and TRBJ1-2 gives the whole variable domain DTGVSQNPRHKITKRGQNVTFRCDPISEHNRLYWYRQTLGQGPEFLTYFQNEAQLEKSRLLSDRFSAERPKGSFSTLEIQRTEQGDSAMYLCASSLAGQGPDYGYTFGSGTRLTVV.

CDR3 region: CASSYSKMDGRPYNEQFF. CDR3 in DNA: TGTGCCAGCAGTTACTCGAAAATGGACGGGAGGCCCTACAATGAGCAGTTCTTC. This chain joins TRBV6-2 or TRBV6-3 and TRBJ2-1; 7 bases fit TRBD2. V trimming: 0 bases; J trimming: 2 bases; junction bases outside the gene matches: 10. Germline assignment: CDR1 MNHEY and CDR2 SVGEGT. This CDR3 is 18 amino acids long.

This chain joins TRBV5-1 and TRBJ2-5; D is uncertain. There are 13 residues in the CDR3. With 4 bases removed from V and 6 bases from J, the gap between germline ends came to 13 bases. Per the germline V gene, CDR1 is SGHRS and CDR2 is YFSETQ. In nucleotides, the CDR3 is TGCGCCAGCAGCCAACAACGTATTCAGACCCAGTACTTC. Translated, it gives CASSQQRIQTQYF.

The V and J genes are TRBV12-3 or TRBV12-4 and TRBJ1-5; D gene uncertain. The CDR3 has 13 amino acids. The germline V and J ends were trimmed by 6 bases and 1 base, with 7 bases remaining between them. The CDR3 spells CASRGGSNQPQHF. In DNA form, the CDR3 reads TGTGCCAGCAGGGGAGGGAGCAATCAGCCCCAGCATTTT.

In this sample, this clone is medium-sized. V gene TRBV6-1 combines with J gene TRBJ2-7, with D tentatively TRBD1 (6 bases). The germline V and J ends were trimmed by 2 bases and 3 bases, with 14 bases remaining between them. The CDR3 length is 15 residues. Germline CDR1 MNHNS, CDR2 SASEGT. CDR3 protein: CASSESTGHNYEQYF. CDR3 bases: TGTGCCAGCAGTGAATCTACGGGACATAACTACGAGCAGTACTTC.

The CDR3 protein is CSASEPPPSGWDRGRETQYF. CDR3 coding DNA: TGCAGTGCTAGTGAACCCCCCCCTAGCGGTTGGGACCGAGGGAGAGAGACCCAGTACTTC. The J gene is TRBJ2-5, the V gene TRBV20-1, with 7 bases identical to TRBD2. The germline gives CDR1 DFQATT, CDR2 SNEGSKA (reference sequence). The CDR3 loop spans 20 amino acids. Germline trimming cut 3 bases from V and 4 bases from J; bases unmatched to any gene: 26.

This clone has at least ten counts. The genes are TRBV18 and TRBJ1-2, with TRBD1 identical over 7 bases. CDR3 length: 15 residues. The V gene end was trimmed by 0 bases and the J gene end by 3 bases; junction bases not matched to a gene: 4. CDR1 and CDR2 from the germline V gene are KGHSH and LQKENI. CDR3: CASSPPGQVYYGYTF. The CDR3 DNA is TGTGCCAGCTCACCACCAGGACAGGTTTACTATGGCTACACCTTC. Variable domain in full (rest from reference TRBV18 and TRBJ1-2): NAGVMQNPRHLVRRRGQEARLRCSPMKGHSHVYWYRQLPEEGLKFMVYLQKENIIDESGMPKERFSAEFPKEGPSILRIQQVVRGDSAAYFCASSPPGQVYYGYTFGSGTRLTVV.

This clone was detected a few times. The gene calls are TRBV13 and TRBJ2-3; D is unresolved. Germline CDR1 is PRHDT and CDR2 is FYEKMQ (reference sequence). CDR3 length: 11 amino acids. Deletions cut 5 bases from V and 4 bases from J, with 4 bases between. CDR3 sequence (DNA): TGTGCCAGCAGCGGGTCAGATACGCAGTATTTT. Translated, it gives CASSGSDTQYF.

This clone was seen a single time. One end of the junction is discordant with germline, which a read error may explain. The chain employs TRBV7-8 and TRBJ1-5; D not certain. Germline V CDR1 and CDR2: SGHVS, FQNEAQ. This CDR3 comprises 14 residues. In DNA, the CDR3 is TGTGCCAGCAGCTTCTTCGGGCGCAATCAGCCCCGGCATTTT. It is translated as CASSFFGRNQPRHF.

V and J are TRBV27 and TRBJ1-5; 10 nucleotides match TRBD1. V was pared by 5 bases and J by 7 bases, with 11 bases of the junction left unmatched. Germline V CDR1 and CDR2: MNHEY, SMNVEV (reference sequence). This CDR3 is built from 16 residues. The CDR3, as DNA: TGTGCCAGCAGTCCCCAGGGACAGGGGTTCCGGCAGCCCCAGCATTTT. It specifies CASSPQGQGFRQPQHF.

This clone was recorded only once. The chain recombines TRBV2 with TRBJ2-5; D remains unclear. Deletions cut 7 bases from V and 5 bases from J, with 14 bases between. Germline CDR1 SNHLY, CDR2 FYNNEI. The CDR3 loop spans 13 amino acids. The CDR3 DNA reads as TGTGCCAGCAAGGTATGGCTCCAGGAGACCCAGTACTTC. It is translated as CASKVWLQETQYF.

V is TRBV19 and J is TRBJ1-5; tentatively, D is TRBD1 (5 bases). Germline loops: CDR1 LNHDA, CDR2 SQIVND (reference sequence). The V gene lost 3 bases and the J gene lost 1 base, with 10 bases spanning the gap. The length of the CDR3 is 15 residues. CDR3 amino acids: CASSIQGKSNQPQHF. CDR3 coding DNA: TGTGCCAGTAGTATCCAGGGTAAAAGCAATCAGCCCCAGCATTTT.

This clone has more than one count but fewer than ten. The chain carries TRBV5-1 and TRBJ1-2, with TRBD1 as a possible D gene (5 bases). V lost 1 base to trimming and J lost 3 bases, with 13 bases between them. Germline V lookup: CDR1 SGHRS, CDR2 YFSETQ. CDR3 size: 15 residues. Written as DNA, the CDR3 is TGCGCCAGCAGCTTGAACAGGCCCTCTCACTATGGCTACACCTTC. Protein product: CASSLNRPSHYGYTF.

The chain employs TRBV19 and TRBJ2-2; the D gene could be TRBD1 or TRBD2 (6 bases each). The CDR3 has 15 residues. Germline loops: CDR1 LNHDA, CDR2 SQIVND (reference sequence). The germline V and J ends were trimmed by 5 bases and 5 bases, with 15 bases remaining between them. DNA of the CDR3: TGTGCCAGTAGTTTCCCGGGGGCGCGAACCGGGGAGCTGTTTTTT. Its translation is CASSFPGARTGELFF.